This TCR beta chain emerged from a study of blood T cell repertoires in COVID-19 (dated by TCRdb to the early 2020s). Regarding the research as a whole: The collaborator samples originated in the United States, Italy and Spain and spanned the acute and convalescent phases of COVID-19. The repertoires were released in a freely available public database intended as a resource for research on the immune response to SARS-CoV-2. The sample metadata nearly always contained a de-identified subject ID, COVID-19 status, age in years and sex. Samples came from the ongoing ImmuneRACE study (first 160 participants) plus 1,254 subjects from 6 global collaborators. Where available, HLA class I and class II types were taken from metadata supplied by the sample provider and were not determined by assay-based typing. The prospective study material was composed of cDNA or gDNA derived from T cells, B-cell-depleted T cells, or PBMCs. The dataset comprised deeply sampled blood TCRbeta repertoires from subjects exposed to, actively infected with, or recovered from COVID-19. Study-level results and caveats: How much clinical and demographic metadata was included differed by source and by participant, and the metadata was provided uncurated.

The collaborating institutions used their own protocols to collect whole blood in K2EDTA tubes. Collaborator samples were shipped for TCRbeta analysis as frozen whole blood, isolated PBMCs, or DNA extracted from either sample type. This clone was recorded once. Its cognate antigen has yet to be identified. There are no base qualities to consult, and no much larger clone falls within one base. CDR1 and CDR2 were assigned from the germline V gene as MGHRA and YSYEKL. Spanning cysteine to phenylalanine, the CDR3 consists of 15 amino acids. The read is trimmed to its CDR3 DNA, 45 bases read in frame from base 1. Relative to germline, V is 3 bases shorter and J is 1 base shorter, with 12 bases between their ends. TCRbeta CDR3 regions were amplified from genomic DNA using the immunoSEQ Assay, a bias-controlled multiplex PCR. In the source study's methods: Nucleated cell counts per sample were estimated from amplification of reference gene primers within the assay. To quantify the absolute abundance of each unique TCRbeta CDR3 rearrangement, sequence reads were collapsed and filtered. For each sample, productive Simpson clonality was calculated as the square root of Simpson's diversity index over productive rearrangements. What TCRdb holds here is the immuneACCESS table cut down to in-frame rearrangements. Part of the clones is not present; checked against another copy, under half of the missing clones reflect an unresolved V gene, and the others are unexplained. Clone size and the V and J calls come from that table; the DNA yielded D and trimming. Here the sample has about 280,000 clones; 65% to 90% occur a single time. About an eighth of the sample is held by the ten biggest clonotypes.

This receptor chain uses TRBV4-1 and TRBJ1-2; perhaps TRBD1 is the D gene, with 6 bases matching. Sample: peripheral blood. The TCR originated in a human donor in a cohort sampled during active COVID-19. The nucleotide sequence is TGCGCCAGCAGCCAGCTTGGACAGCTTAACTATGGCTACACCTTC. It codes for CASSQLGQLNYGYTF.